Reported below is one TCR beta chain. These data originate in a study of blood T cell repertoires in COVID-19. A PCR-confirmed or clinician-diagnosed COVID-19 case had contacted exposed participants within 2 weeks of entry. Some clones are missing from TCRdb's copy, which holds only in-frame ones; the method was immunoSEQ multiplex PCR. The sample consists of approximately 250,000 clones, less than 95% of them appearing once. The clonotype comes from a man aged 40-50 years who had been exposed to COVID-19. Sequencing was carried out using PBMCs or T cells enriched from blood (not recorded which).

In DNA form, the CDR3 reads TGTGCCAGCAGTTTAGGACAGCTTATACCACCCCTCCACTTT. Residues: CASSLGQLIPPLHF. J is TRBJ1-6 and V is TRBV27; a possible D gene is TRBD1 (6 bases). The CDR3 is made up of 14 amino acids. V lost 2 bases, J lost 11 bases, and 13 bases lay in between. Germline loops: CDR1 MNHEY, CDR2 SMNVEV (reference sequence).